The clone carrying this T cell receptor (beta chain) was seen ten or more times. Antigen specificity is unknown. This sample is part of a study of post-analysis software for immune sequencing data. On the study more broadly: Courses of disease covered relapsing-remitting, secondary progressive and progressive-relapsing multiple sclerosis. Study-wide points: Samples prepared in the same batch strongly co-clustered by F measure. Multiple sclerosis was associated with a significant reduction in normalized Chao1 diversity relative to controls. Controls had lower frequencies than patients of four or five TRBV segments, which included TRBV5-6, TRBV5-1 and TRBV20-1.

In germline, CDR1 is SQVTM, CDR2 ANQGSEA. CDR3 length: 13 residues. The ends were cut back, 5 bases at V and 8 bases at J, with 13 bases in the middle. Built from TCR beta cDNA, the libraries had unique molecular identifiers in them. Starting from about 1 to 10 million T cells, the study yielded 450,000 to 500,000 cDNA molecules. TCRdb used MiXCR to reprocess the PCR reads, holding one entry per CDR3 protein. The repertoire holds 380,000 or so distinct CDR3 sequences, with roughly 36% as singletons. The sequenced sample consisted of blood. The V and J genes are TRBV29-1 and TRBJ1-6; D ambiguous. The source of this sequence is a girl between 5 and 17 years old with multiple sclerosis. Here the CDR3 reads CSVTGSSDSPLHF. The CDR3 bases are TGCAGCGTTACCGGGAGCTCGGATTCACCCCTCCACTTT. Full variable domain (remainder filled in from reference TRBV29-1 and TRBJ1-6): SAVISQKPSRDICQRGTSLTIQCQVDSQVTMMFWYRQQPGQSLTLIATANQGSEATYESGFVIDKFPISRPNLTFSTLTVSNMSPEDSSIYLCSVTGSSDSPLHFGNGTRLTVT.